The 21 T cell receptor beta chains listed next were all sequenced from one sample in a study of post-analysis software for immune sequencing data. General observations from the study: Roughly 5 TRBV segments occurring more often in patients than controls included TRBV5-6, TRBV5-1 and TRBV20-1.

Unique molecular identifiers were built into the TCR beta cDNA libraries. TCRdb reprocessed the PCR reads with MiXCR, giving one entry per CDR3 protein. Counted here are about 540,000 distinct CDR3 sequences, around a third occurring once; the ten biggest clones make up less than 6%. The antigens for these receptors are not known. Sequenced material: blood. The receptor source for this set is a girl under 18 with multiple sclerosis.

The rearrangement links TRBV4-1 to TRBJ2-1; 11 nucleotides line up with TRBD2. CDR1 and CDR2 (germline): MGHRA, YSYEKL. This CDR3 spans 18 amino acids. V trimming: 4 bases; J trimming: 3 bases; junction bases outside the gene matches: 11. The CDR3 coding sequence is TGCGCCAGCAGCCGCTCCTCTCCTAGCGGGGGGCTCTACAATGAGCAGTTCTTC. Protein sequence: CASSRSSPSGGLYNEQFF.

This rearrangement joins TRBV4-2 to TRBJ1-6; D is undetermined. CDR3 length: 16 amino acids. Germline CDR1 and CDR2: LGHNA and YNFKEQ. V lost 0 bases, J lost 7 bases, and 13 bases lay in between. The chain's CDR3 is CASSQEATASNSPLHF. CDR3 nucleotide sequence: TGTGCCAGCAGCCAAGAGGCAACAGCCTCGAATTCACCCCTCCACTTT.

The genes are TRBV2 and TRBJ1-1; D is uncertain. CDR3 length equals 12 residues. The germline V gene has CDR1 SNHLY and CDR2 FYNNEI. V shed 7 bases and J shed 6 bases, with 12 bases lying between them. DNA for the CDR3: TGTGCCAGCAAATGGGAGGACCCTGAAGCTTTCTTT. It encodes CASKWEDPEAFF.

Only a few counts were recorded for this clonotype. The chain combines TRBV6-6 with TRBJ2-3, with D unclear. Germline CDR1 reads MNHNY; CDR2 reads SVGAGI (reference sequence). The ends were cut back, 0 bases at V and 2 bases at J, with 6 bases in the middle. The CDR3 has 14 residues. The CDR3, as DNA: TGTGCCAGCAGTTACTCGTCGGCCACAGATACGCAGTATTTT. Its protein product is CASSYSSATDTQYF.

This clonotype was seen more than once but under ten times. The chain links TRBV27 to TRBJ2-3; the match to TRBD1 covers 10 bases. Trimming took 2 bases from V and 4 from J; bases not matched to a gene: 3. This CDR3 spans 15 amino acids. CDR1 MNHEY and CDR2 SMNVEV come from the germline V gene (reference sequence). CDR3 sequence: CASSLGTGEADTQYF. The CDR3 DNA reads TGTGCCAGCAGTTTAGGGACAGGGGAGGCAGATACGCAGTATTTT.

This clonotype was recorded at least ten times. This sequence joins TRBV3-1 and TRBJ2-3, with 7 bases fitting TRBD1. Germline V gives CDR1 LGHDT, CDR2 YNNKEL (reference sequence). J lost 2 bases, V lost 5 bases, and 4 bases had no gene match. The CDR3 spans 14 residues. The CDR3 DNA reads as TGTGCCAGCAGCTTGACAGGGATCACAGATACGCAGTATTTT. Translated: CASSLTGITDTQYF.

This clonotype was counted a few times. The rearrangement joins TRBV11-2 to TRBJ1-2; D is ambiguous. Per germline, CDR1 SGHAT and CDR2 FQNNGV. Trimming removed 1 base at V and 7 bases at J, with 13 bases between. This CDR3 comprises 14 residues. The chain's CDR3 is CASSLAHAGAGYTF. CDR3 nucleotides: TGTGCCAGCAGCTTAGCCCACGCCGGCGCTGGCTACACCTTC.

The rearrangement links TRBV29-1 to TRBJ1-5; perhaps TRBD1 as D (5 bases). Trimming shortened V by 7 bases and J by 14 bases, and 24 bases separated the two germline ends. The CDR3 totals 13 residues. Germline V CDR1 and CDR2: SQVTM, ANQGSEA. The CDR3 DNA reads TGCAGCGGGGGGACTAGGTGGTCTGTGACCAAGCATTTT. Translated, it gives CSGGTRWSVTKHF.

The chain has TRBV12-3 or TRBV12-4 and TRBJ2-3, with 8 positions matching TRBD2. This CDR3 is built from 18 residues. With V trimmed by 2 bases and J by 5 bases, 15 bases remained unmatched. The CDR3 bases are TGTGCCAGCAGTTTAAAAGAGGGACTAGGCCCCACCGGAGATACGCAGTATTTT. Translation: CASSLKEGLGPTGDTQYF.

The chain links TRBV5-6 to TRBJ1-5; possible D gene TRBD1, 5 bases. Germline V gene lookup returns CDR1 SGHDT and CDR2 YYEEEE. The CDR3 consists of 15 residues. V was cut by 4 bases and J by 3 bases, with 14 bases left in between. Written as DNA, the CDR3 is TGTGCCAGCAGCCTCTCAACCAGGGACAATCAGCCCCAGCATTTT. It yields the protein CASSLSTRDNQPQHF.

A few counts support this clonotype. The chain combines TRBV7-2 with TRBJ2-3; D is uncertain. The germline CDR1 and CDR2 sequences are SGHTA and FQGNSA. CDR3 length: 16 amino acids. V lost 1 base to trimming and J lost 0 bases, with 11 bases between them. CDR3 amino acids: CASSLGPSSSTDTQYF. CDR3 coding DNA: TGTGCCAGCAGCTTAGGTCCGTCCTCTAGCACAGATACGCAGTATTTT.

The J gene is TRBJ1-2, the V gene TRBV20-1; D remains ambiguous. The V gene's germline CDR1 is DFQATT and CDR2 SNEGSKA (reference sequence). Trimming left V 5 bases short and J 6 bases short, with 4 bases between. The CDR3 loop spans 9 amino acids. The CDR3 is CSAPHGYTF. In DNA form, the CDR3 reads TGCAGTGCTCCGCATGGCTACACCTTC.

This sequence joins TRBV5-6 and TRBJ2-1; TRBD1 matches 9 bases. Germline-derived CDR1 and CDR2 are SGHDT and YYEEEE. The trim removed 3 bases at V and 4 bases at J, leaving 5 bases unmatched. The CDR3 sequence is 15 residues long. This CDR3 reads CASSYGTGIYNEQFF. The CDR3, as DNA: TGTGCCAGCAGCTATGGGACAGGGATATACAATGAGCAGTTCTTC.

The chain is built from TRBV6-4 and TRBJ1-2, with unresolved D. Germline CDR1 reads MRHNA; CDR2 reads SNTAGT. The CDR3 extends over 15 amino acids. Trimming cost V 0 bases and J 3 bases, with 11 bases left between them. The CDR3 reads CASSDSGNSDYGYTF. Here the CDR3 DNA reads TGTGCCAGCAGTGACTCGGGGAATTCAGACTATGGCTACACCTTC.

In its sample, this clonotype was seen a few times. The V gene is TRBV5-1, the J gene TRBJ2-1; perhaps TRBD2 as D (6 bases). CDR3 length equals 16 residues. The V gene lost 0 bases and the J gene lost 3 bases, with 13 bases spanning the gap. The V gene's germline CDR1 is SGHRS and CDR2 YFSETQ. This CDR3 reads CASSLAGDSVYNEQFF. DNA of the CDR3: TGCGCCAGCAGCTTGGCCGGGGACTCCGTCTACAATGAGCAGTTCTTC.

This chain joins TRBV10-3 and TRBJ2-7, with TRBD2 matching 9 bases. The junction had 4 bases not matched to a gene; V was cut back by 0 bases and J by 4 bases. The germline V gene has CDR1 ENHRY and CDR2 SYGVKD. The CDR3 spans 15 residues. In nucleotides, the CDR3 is TGTGCCATCAGTGAGTCCGAGCGGGGGGTTTACGAGCAGTACTTC. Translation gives CAISESERGVYEQYF.

CDR3 loop: CSAREGPAWTQYF. CDR3 nucleotide sequence: TGCAGTGCTAGAGAAGGACCTGCTTGGACCCAGTACTTC. The chain combines TRBV20-1 with TRBJ2-7; D call uncertain. The better agreement between TRBJ2-5 and the DNA end casts doubt on the J call. The CDR3 loop spans 13 amino acids. Germline V gene sequence: CDR1 DFQATT, CDR2 SNEGSKA (reference sequence).

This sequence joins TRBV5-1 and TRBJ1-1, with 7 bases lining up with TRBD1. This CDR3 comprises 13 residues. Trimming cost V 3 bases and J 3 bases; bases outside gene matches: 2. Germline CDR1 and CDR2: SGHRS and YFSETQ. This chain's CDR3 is CASSYQGDTEAFF. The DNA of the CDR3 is TGCGCCAGCAGCTATCAGGGGGACACTGAAGCTTTCTTT.

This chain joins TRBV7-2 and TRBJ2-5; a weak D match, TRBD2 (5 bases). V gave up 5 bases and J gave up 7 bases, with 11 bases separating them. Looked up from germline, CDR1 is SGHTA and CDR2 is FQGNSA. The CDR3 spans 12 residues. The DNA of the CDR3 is TGTGCCAGCAGCCCCCATCTAGCGACCCAGTACTTC. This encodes CASSPHLATQYF.

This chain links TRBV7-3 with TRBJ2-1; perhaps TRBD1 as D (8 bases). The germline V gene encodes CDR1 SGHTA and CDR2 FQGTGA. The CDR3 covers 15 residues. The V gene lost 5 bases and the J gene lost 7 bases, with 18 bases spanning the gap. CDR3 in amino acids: CASSTGGGSPNEQFF. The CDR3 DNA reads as TGTGCCAGCAGCACAGGGGGGGGGTCCCCTAATGAGCAGTTCTTC.

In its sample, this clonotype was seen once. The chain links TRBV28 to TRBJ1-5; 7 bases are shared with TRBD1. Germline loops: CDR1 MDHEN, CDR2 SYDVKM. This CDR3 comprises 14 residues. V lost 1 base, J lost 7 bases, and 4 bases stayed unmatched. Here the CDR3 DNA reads TGTGCCAGCAGTTTATCGGGACAGAAACAGCCCCAGCATTTT. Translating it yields CASSLSGQKQPQHF.